Described below is a single T cell receptor beta chain sequence and its context. Its cognate antigen is unknown. This record belongs to a study of shared clonotypes between healthy human individuals. Study-level points and caveats: Sampling covered nothing but blood. Tissue TCR repertoires likely differ from those found in blood. The small donor group covered limited genetic and exposure diversity.

The CDR3 sequence is 15 residues long. From germline, CDR1 is LNHDA and CDR2 SQIVND (reference sequence). V was clipped by 7 bases and J by 0 bases, with 13 bases between them. Only in-frame clones appear in the TCRdb table, and some are missing; sequencing was by immunoSEQ multiplex PCR. The sample holds 550,000 to 800,000 clones; around 72% are singletons and the top ten take around 1.6%. This chain links TRBV19 with TRBJ1-3; no definite D call. This TCR was recovered from a woman younger than 45 in good health. Source material: memory CD4+ T cells sorted from blood. Indicated subset: CD45RA-negative fraction. CDR3 bases: TGTGCCAGTAAAGTGGTCGCGAGCTCTGGAAACACCATATATTTT. Translated: CASKVVASSGNTIYF.